Only a few counts were recorded for the clone carrying this T cell receptor beta chain. This sample was included in a study of blood T cell repertoires in COVID-19. Study processing details: Reference gene primer amplification yielded estimated nucleated cell counts. The repertoire was sequenced with immunoSEQ multiplex PCR; TCRdb's copy has only in-frame clones and lacks some. The DNA gave D and trimming, while V, J and clone size come from that table. The sample consists of roughly 110,000 clones, over 65% of them appearing once. Sample: peripheral blood. This clonotype was sampled from a man older than 75 with COVID-19, enrolled during active disease.

CDR3 in DNA: TGCGCCAGCAGCCAAATGGTCGGGAACTCCTACAATGAGCAGTTCTTC. Translated, it gives CASSQMVGNSYNEQFF. The gene calls are TRBV4-1 and TRBJ2-1, with a tentative D call TRBD2 (5 bases). Trimming stripped 2 bases from V and 0 bases from J, with 11 bases between. Germline loops: CDR1 MGHRA, CDR2 YSYEKL. The CDR3 has 16 residues.